This T cell receptor (beta chain) was obtained from a study of T cells in women clearing cervical HPV infection. Study information: For cases, blood was sampled a median approximately 150 days after lesion detection, interquartile range roughly 85 to 220 days. Only a few women had HLA typing results available.

Study outcomes and limitations: TRBV6-7 relative abundance averaged approximately 0.1% in cases and 0.15% to 0.2% in controls. T-cell numbers per sample were unknown and may explain richness differences.

Germline-derived CDR1 and CDR2 are SGHRS and YFSETQ. The CDR3 is made up of 14 amino acids. Deletions cut 5 bases from V and 5 bases from J, with 15 bases between. The protocol was immunoSEQ multiplex PCR, while the TCRdb copy is restricted to in-frame clones and leaves out a portion. The ten most abundant clones cover about 1.7% of a sample with 30,000 to 45,000 clones. On this clone itself: Its target is not known. The read stops 3 residues short of the end of the CDR3; the missing end is completed from the germline J gene.

The source material was blood buffy coat. The V gene is TRBV5-1, the J gene TRBJ2-3; D not resolved. The clonotype was recovered from a woman between 18 and 70 years old with a cervical HPV16 infection that either progressed to CIN3+ or cleared (not recorded which). The CDR3 loop is CASRSTLGGDTQYF. CDR3 DNA, as far as it was read: TGCGCCAGCAGGTCCACCCTTGGCGGAGATACG.